A selection of T cell receptor beta chains follows, all from one sample in a study of blood T cells in healthy people across ages. TCRdb re-analysed the 5' RACE reads in MiXCR, keeping a single row per CDR3 protein. This sample has approximately 820,000 distinct CDR3 sequences, with roughly 44% found just once. Sequencing was done on a sample of blood. The receptors derive from a man aged 55 to 70 in good health. CDR3s include the opening cysteine and the closing phenylalanine or tryptophan. Clone sizes are given selectively: once, few, many, or a class where the clone is expanded.

J,V,size,CDR3
TRBJ2-3,TRBV20-1,few,CSARSPGLAGGTDTQYF
TRBJ2-3,TRBV11-2,-,CASSSLGVSTDTQYF
TRBJ2-5,TRBV6-1,few,CASSETGDIQETQYF
TRBJ2-3,TRBV6-6,-,CASSYRASGVGAQYF
TRBJ2-7,TRBV7-2,few,CASSLAAAGNYEQYF
TRBJ1-5,TRBV10-3,few,CAISESSPGQGSFQPQHF
TRBJ2-1,TRBV5-1,-,CASTFGYTSSYNEQFF
TRBJ1-1,TRBV27,-,CASSLARTGGSREAFF
TRBJ1-2,TRBV28,-,CASTGPGPYGYTF
-,TRBV19,-,CASSTGLPSYEQYF
-,TRBV4-3,-,CASSQELGQGDYEQYF
TRBJ2-6,TRBV20-1,-,CSATGGLGASGANVLTF
TRBJ1-4,TRBV4-1,-,CASSQVPPGGRGEKLFF
TRBJ1-2,TRBV9,-,CASSPSGGAHGYTF
TRBJ1-2,TRBV20-1,once,CSALLPGQFYGYTF
TRBJ2-5,TRBV6-6,-,CASTRGGGQETQYF
TRBJ2-3,TRBV6-5,-,CASSLSVSTDTQYF
TRBJ2-7,TRBV27,few,CASRGYKGEQYF
TRBJ2-7,TRBV3-1,few,CASSQDLDLVSYEQYF
TRBJ2-3,TRBV29-1,few,CSVTTRADTQYF
TRBJ2-5,TRBV7-8,many,CASSLGLAGVQETQYF
TRBJ2-5,TRBV12-3/TRBV12-4,-,CASSPSLLALETQYF
TRBJ1-6,TRBV7-9,-,CASSSGQAGSPLHF
TRBJ1-4,TRBV4-3,-,CASSPKYGNEKLFF
TRBJ2-3,TRBV20-1,-,CSANRDTDTQYF
TRBJ2-3,TRBV20-1,-,CSARDLKGTRQDATDTQYF
TRBJ2-7,TRBV14,-,CASSRGGPTEQYF
TRBJ2-7,TRBV27,few,CASSFGSSGGGFYEQYF
TRBJ1-2,TRBV12-3/TRBV12-4,-,CASSLAGTGGIYYGYTF
-,TRBV20-1,-,CSASGTSGVNEQYF
TRBJ1-5,TRBV12-3/TRBV12-4,-,CASSLIGRGSNQPQHF
TRBJ1-4,TRBV4-3,-,CASSDKRGPNEKLFF
-,TRBV6-2/TRBV6-3,-,CASRPRSSRAETQYF
TRBJ2-7,TRBV4-1,-,CASSQLSGTAYEQYF
TRBJ1-2,TRBV20-1,-,CSAPDPVDHGYTF
TRBJ1-1,TRBV20-1,-,CSAKTSGRGEAFF
TRBJ2-7,TRBV11-3,few,CASSIGQGREQYF
TRBJ1-6,TRBV10-3,few,CAISEAGGLSSPLHF
-,TRBV4-3,-,CASSQDPMDEQYF
TRBJ2-3,TRBV28,few,CASSLSLAGGSSTDTQYF
TRBJ2-6,TRBV5-4,-,CASSLDRETNVLTF
TRBJ2-5,TRBV2,-,CASSAGTLYQETQYF
-,TRBV27,-,CASRGKEKNIQYF
TRBJ2-1,TRBV7-9,few,CASSLGAPSRQFF
TRBJ2-7,TRBV7-2,few,CASSPRLAQSYEQYF
TRBJ2-7,TRBV28,-,CASRLRLYEQYF
TRBJ1-2,TRBV30,-,CAWNRLDYGYTF
TRBJ2-2,TRBV6-2/TRBV6-3,-,CASSLGSGVAGELFF
TRBJ1-5,TRBV6-2/TRBV6-3,-,CASSHPGTANQPQHF
TRBJ2-1,TRBV30,-,CARKYAGEQFF
TRBJ1-4,TRBV5-1,-,CASSNRGGVEKLFF
TRBJ2-5,TRBV6-5,-,CASSYSYRAREETQYF
TRBJ1-1,TRBV20-1,many,CSALGPNTEAFF
TRBJ2-1,TRBV16,few,CASSQWGVASSQFF